This T cell receptor (beta chain) was captured in a study of neurological immune-mediated disorders (dated 2019 in TCRdb). For the study in its entirety: Using UMI-based sequencing, the study compared peripheral blood TCR-beta repertoires from patients with HTLV-I-associated myelopathy (HAM/TSP), patients with multiple sclerosis, and healthy controls. The cohort was made up of about 66 subjects, consisting of 14 HAM/TSP patients, about 34 multiple sclerosis patients and about 20 healthy controls. Longitudinal HAM/TSP donors and healthy donors each had 3 time-points at intervals of 3-40 months. Longitudinal samples, technical triplicates and paired sorted CD4+ and CD8+ T-cell subsets, alongside PBMC samples, were included among the approximately 110 TCR-beta libraries. General conclusions and limits of the study: Expanded clones from different subjects shared no identical CDR3 amino acid sequences, which suggests that TCR-beta repertoires were private in all groups. TCR clonal expansion was highest in HAM/TSP patients and lowest in MS patients, with MS patients falling below even healthy controls.

The time point label corresponds to: longitudinal time-point 1 (baseline). Libraries from unsorted PBMCs were made from 2 million PBMCs kept in RNAlater at -80 degrees C until RNA extraction. Peripheral blood was subjected to Ficoll-Hypaque density gradient centrifugation to isolate PBMCs, which were then cryopreserved in liquid nitrogen. cDNA was synthesized by template-switch 5'RACE using a primer with a 10-nucleotide random unique molecular identifier that tagged each TCR transcript. Over 190 million TCR-beta sequences, covering 15-18 subjects, were produced in each sequencing run. The RNeasy kit was used for extraction of total RNA. Using the KAPA Real-time Library Amplification kit, TCR-beta VDJ regions were amplified with primers for the TCR constant region and the 5'RACE anchor. Sample indexes and Illumina adaptors were added in a first PCR, after which library yield was increased in a second PCR. The roughly 650 bp TCR product was size-selected on a 2% E-gel SizeSelection system after Ampure bead purification. Before pooling, libraries had their quality checked on a Bioanalyzer, their concentration measured with Qubit, and their quantity determined with the Kapa Library Quantification kit. Libraries were sequenced paired-end 2 x 150 bp on an Illumina HiSeq 2500. To increase sequence diversity, about 23-32% phiX was spiked into each library pool. In the paper's pipeline: Quality-filtered reads were processed with the UMI-based MiGEC pipeline, which removed over 75% of raw TCR sequences during error correction. IMGT germline references were used for aligning VDJ genes, and each clonotype was defined as a unique CDR3 amino acid sequence together with its V-J genes. Clonal expansion, Shannon diversity and CDR3 relatedness were evaluated with VDJtools (CalcPairwiseDistances, ClusterSamples), while phylogenetic trees were built in CLCbio workbench. A clone was classed as expanded if it had 8 or more unique UMIs, a cutoff based on coefficient-of-variation modelling across technical triplicates. The raw public data were reprocessed by TCRdb itself: fastp quality trimming at Q25, MiXCR clonotype calling, in-frame beta chains only. Under each unique CDR3 protein, matching rows form one entry showing the most common genes and DNA. The V and J calls here are based on TCRdb, not the publication. In all, the sample holds 71,000 or so distinct CDR3 sequences, and roughly 13% of those were seen once. Of the sample, roughly 4.2% falls within the top ten clones.

This clonotype came up many times. Its recognized antigen is unknown. The sample holds no much larger clone one base away, and base qualities are not on file. The sequencing sample was made of PBMCs. The receptor's source is a female donor with HTLV-1-associated myelopathy (HAM/TSP).

CDR3 reads: CAISEPAGTGLNTEAFF. The nucleotides read TGTGCCATCAGTGAGCCGGCCGGGACAGGCCTGAACACTGAAGCTTTCTTT. The sequence is built from TRBV10-3 and TRBJ1-1; TRBD1 lines up with 8 middle nucleotides. The CDR3 runs 17 amino acids, cysteine and phenylalanine included. The read is trimmed to its CDR3 DNA, 51 bases read in frame from base 1. V ends up 2 bases short and J 0 bases short, with an unmatched junction base count of 8. According to the germline V gene, CDR1 reads ENHRY and CDR2 reads SYGVKD.